This entry lists 10 T cell receptor beta chains sequenced from one sample in a study of blood T cell repertoires in COVID-19 (dated by TCRdb to the early 2020s). To prepare the library, the immunoSEQ multiplex PCR assay was applied. Imported from immuneACCESS, the table was reduced by TCRdb to in-frame sequences with V and J called. These copies leave out some clones; in studies compared against another copy, an unresolved V gene accounts for under half, and the cause of the remainder is not known. The sample table records around 300,000 clones; more than 70% of these occur just once. 2.5% to 3.5% of the sample belongs to the ten largest clones. Sequencing was done on a sample of peripheral blood. These receptor sequences come from a man younger than 45 with active or convalescent COVID-19.

V usage is TRBV6-2 or TRBV6-3 and J usage is TRBJ1-5; no reliable D call. The germline CDR1 and CDR2 sequences are MNHEY and SVGEGT. CDR3 length equals 15 residues. Trimming removed 0 bases from V and 6 bases from J, with 12 bases in between. CDR3 in amino acids: CASSYSIRGTQPQHF. The CDR3 coding sequence is TGTGCCAGCAGTTACTCGATTCGGGGTACTCAGCCCCAGCATTTT.

The count of this clone is one. CDR3 coding DNA: TGTGCCAGTAGTATTGGAGTTAACGCCTACGAGCAGTACTTC. Amino acids: CASSIGVNAYEQYF. This chain connects TRBV19 to TRBJ2-7; D remains unclear. CDR3 size: 14 residues. Germline V gene sequence: CDR1 LNHDA, CDR2 SQIVND (reference sequence). Trimming removed 3 bases from V and 2 bases from J, with 11 bases in between.

The chain is built from TRBV23-1 and TRBJ1-4; no reliable D call. TRBV23-1 is classed as an ORF, of uncertain function. The CDR3 is 17 residues long. Trimming removed 0 bases from V and 4 bases from J, with 15 bases in between. CDR3 loop: CASSQSLRFHLNEKLFF. CDR3 bases: TGCGCCAGCAGTCAATCACTCCGCTTCCACCTTAATGAAAAACTGTTTTTT.

V gene TRBV24-1 combines with J gene TRBJ2-3; TRBD2 might be the D (6 bases). CDR1 KGHDR and CDR2 SFDVKD come from the germline V gene. The germline V and J ends were trimmed by 5 bases and 1 base, with 12 bases remaining between them. This CDR3 contains 15 residues. The CDR3 DNA reads as TGTGCCACCAGTGCCCCCGGGACTGGCACAGATACGCAGTATTTT. Protein product: CATSAPGTGTDTQYF.

The chain employs TRBV2 and TRBJ2-7, with 7 bases lining up with TRBD2. J lost 12 bases, V lost 2 bases, and 7 bases had no gene match. CDR3 size: 12 residues. Germline CDR1 is SNHLY and CDR2 is FYNNEI. CDR3: CASSELAGRRYF. CDR3 sequence (DNA): TGTGCCAGCAGTGAATTAGCGGGCAGGCGGTACTTC.

V gene TRBV29-1 combines with J gene TRBJ2-7; a weak D match, TRBD1 (5 bases). CDR1 is SQVTM, CDR2 ANQGSEA, per germline. V was pared by 0 bases and J by 6 bases, with 9 bases between. The CDR3 is made up of 12 amino acids. The chain's CDR3 is CSVEEGVGEQYF. CDR3 DNA: TGCAGCGTTGAAGAAGGGGTCGGCGAGCAGTACTTC.

The chain is built from TRBV4-1 and TRBJ1-5, with D possibly being TRBD1 (5 bases). CDR3 length: 15 residues. V lost 0 bases and J lost 7, with 13 bases in between. Germline V gene data show CDR1 as MGHRA and CDR2 as YSYEKL. CDR3 nucleotide sequence: TGCGCCAGCAGCCAAGATCGGCAGGGAACACAGCCCCAGCATTTT. The encoded protein is CASSQDRQGTQPQHF.

This clone has a single count. The V and J genes are TRBV29-1 and TRBJ2-7; 11 nucleotides agree with TRBD2. The CDR3 runs 16 residues. V lost 1 base to trimming and J lost 0 bases; unmatched junction nucleotides: 5. From germline, CDR1 is SQVTM and CDR2 ANQGSEA. The CDR3 nucleotides read TGCAGCGTTGAAGGGCTAGCGGGAGGCAGCTCCTACGAGCAGTACTTC. Its protein is CSVEGLAGGSSYEQYF.

This clone came up once. The chain joins TRBV6-4 to TRBJ2-1, with 8 bases matching TRBD1. V lost 2 bases, J lost 7 bases, and 4 bases stayed unmatched. The length of the CDR3 is 14 residues. Per the germline V gene, CDR1 is MRHNA and CDR2 is SNTAGT. CDR3 amino acids: CASSDAGGGNEQFF. CDR3 coding DNA: TGTGCCAGCAGTGACGCAGGGGGCGGGAATGAGCAGTTCTTC.

The chain carries TRBV9 and TRBJ2-7; TRBD2 is a possible D gene (6 bases). V dropped 0 bases and J dropped 3 bases, with 10 bases sitting between them. CDR3 length: 14 residues. Germline V CDR1 and CDR2: SGDLS, YYNGEE. CDR3 nucleotides: TGTGCCAGCAGCGTAGGTAGACTAGACTACGAGCAGTACTTC. Protein product: CASSVGRLDYEQYF.